The present T cell receptor (beta chain) was sequenced within a study of OX40 agonist ivuxolimab in advanced cancers. Profiling relied on immunoSEQ multiplex PCR, and the TCRdb table lists in-frame clones only, not all of them. The repertoire holds tens of thousands of clones, with 70% to 90% as singletons. The CDR3 loop spans 15 amino acids. CDR1 and CDR2 (germline): MNHEY, SVGAGI. V lost 2 bases and J lost 2; bases outside the gene matches: 5. Sequencing was performed on CD4+ or CD8+ T cells sorted from blood, taken in a trial of the OX40 agonist ivuxolimab. The clonotype comes from an adult with an advanced solid tumor such as melanoma, head and neck, liver or kidney cancer. This chain connects TRBV6-5 to TRBJ2-7, with 8 bases that match TRBD2. The CDR3 region has the DNA TGTGCCAGCAGTTACGGGAGGCGGGGGGCCTACGAGCAGTACTTC. Protein: CASSYGRRGAYEQYF.